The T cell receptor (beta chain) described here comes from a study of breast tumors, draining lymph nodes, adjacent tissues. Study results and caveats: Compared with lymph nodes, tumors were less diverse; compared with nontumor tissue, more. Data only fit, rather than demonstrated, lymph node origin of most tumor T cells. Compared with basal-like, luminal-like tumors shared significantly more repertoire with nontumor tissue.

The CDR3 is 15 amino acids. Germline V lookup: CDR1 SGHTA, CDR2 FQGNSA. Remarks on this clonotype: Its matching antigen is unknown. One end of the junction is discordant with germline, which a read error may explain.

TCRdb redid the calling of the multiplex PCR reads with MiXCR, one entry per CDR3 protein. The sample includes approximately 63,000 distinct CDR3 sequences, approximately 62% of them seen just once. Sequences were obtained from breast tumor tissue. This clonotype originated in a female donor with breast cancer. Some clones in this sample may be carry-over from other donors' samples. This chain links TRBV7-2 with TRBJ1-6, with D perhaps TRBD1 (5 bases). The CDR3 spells CASSFPGGNNSPLHF. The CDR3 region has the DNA TGTGCCAGCAGCTTCCCGGGGGGGAATAATTCACCTCTCCACTTT. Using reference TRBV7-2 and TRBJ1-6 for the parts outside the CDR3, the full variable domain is GAGVSQSPSNKVTEKGKDVELRCDPISGHTALYWYRQSLGQGLEFLIYFQGNSAPDKSGLPSDRFSAERTGGSVSTLTIQRTQQEDSAVYLCASSFPGGNNSPLHFGNGTRLTVT.